The next 10 T cell receptor beta chains were all read from a single sample in a study of control samples from healthy donors and cancer patients. Measured with immunoSEQ multiplex PCR; TCRdb has only the in-frame clones, and not every one. The table has 100,000 to 150,000 clones, more than 85% seen once. Material: blood. The source of these receptors is a man between 18 and 35 years old in good health.

The CDR3 reads CASSLGVAGADTQYF. The CDR3 region has the DNA TGTGCCAGCAGCTTAGGGGTAGCGGGAGCAGATACGCAGTATTTT. V is TRBV7-6 and J is TRBJ2-3, with 9 bases lining up with TRBD2. V was pared by 1 base and J by 4 bases, with 3 bases of the junction left unmatched. The CDR3 runs 15 residues. Germline CDR1 SGHVS, CDR2 FNYEAQ.

The chain is built from TRBV10-3 and TRBJ2-7; possible D gene TRBD1, 6 bases. The germline V gene encodes CDR1 ENHRY and CDR2 SYGVKD. The CDR3 runs to 13 residues. Trimming took 2 bases from V and 5 from J, leaving 10 bases between them. CDR3 protein: CAISESQGNEQYF. CDR3 DNA: TGTGCCATCAGTGAGAGCCAGGGGAACGAGCAGTACTTC.

The chain joins TRBV5-6 to TRBJ2-7; 15 nucleotides line up with TRBD2. V lost 4 bases, J lost 2 bases, and 13 bases stayed unmatched. The CDR3 length is 19 residues. The V gene's germline CDR1 is SGHDT and CDR2 YYEEEE. CDR3 residues: CASSRDWTSGRVSAYEQYF. The CDR3 region has the DNA TGTGCCAGCAGCCGGGATTGGACTAGCGGGAGGGTAAGCGCCTACGAGCAGTACTTC. The complete variable domain, with remaining parts taken from reference TRBV5-6 and TRBJ2-7, reads DAGVTQSPTHLIKTRGQQVTLRCSPKSGHDTVSWYQQALGQGPQFIFQYYEEEERQRGNFPDRFSGHQFPNYSSELNVNALLLGDSALYLCASSRDWTSGRVSAYEQYFGPGTRLTVT.

The CDR3 loop reads CASSLATGEAGELFF. The CDR3 bases are TGCGCCAGCAGCTTGGCGACAGGGGAGGCCGGGGAGCTGTTTTTT. The chain links TRBV5-1 to TRBJ2-2; 8 positions match TRBD1. Germline V gene lookup returns CDR1 SGHRS and CDR2 YFSETQ. V gave up 0 bases and J gave up 6 bases; unmatched junction bases: 4. CDR3 length: 15 residues.

V and J are TRBV5-6 and TRBJ1-4; 7 bases are shared with TRBD1. J lost 3 bases, V lost 1 base, and 12 bases had no gene match. Germline CDR1 and CDR2: SGHDT and YYEEEE. The CDR3 contains 18 residues. The CDR3 DNA reads as TGTGCCAGCAGCTTGCTACGACAGGGCGTGTTGGCTAATGAAAAACTGTTTTTT. This gives the protein CASSLLRQGVLANEKLFF.

The chain links TRBV14 to TRBJ2-1, with TRBD2 as a possible D gene (5 bases). Germline V CDR1 and CDR2: SGHDN, FVKESK. Deletions cut 4 bases from V and 0 bases from J, with 13 bases between. The CDR3 is 16 residues long. The CDR3 sequence: CASSRRELSSYNEQFF. In DNA, the CDR3 is TGTGCCAGCAGCCGCCGGGAACTAAGCTCCTACAATGAGCAGTTCTTC.

J is TRBJ2-5 and V is TRBV18; 7 bases align to TRBD1. V trimming: 3 bases; J trimming: 5 bases; junction bases outside the gene matches: 12. This CDR3 region has 16 residues. Germline V gene lookup returns CDR1 KGHSH and CDR2 LQKENI. The CDR3 loop is CASSPPSQGFRETQYF. For the CDR3, the DNA is TGTGCCAGCTCACCCCCTTCACAGGGGTTTAGGGAGACCCAGTACTTC.

This chain uses TRBV9 with TRBJ2-7, with D possibly being TRBD1 (5 bases). CDR3 size: 13 residues. Trimming left V 0 bases short and J 7 bases short, with 11 bases between. CDR1 and CDR2 (germline): SGDLS, YYNGEE. The CDR3 loop is CASSVATEGEQYF. CDR3 nucleotides: TGTGCCAGCAGCGTAGCGACAGAAGGTGAGCAGTACTTC.

J is TRBJ2-7 and V is TRBV14; D is possibly TRBD1 (5 bases). This CDR3 spans 15 amino acids. Deletions cut 0 bases from V and 9 bases from J, with 18 bases between. The germline gives CDR1 SGHDN, CDR2 FVKESK. The CDR3 DNA reads as TGTGCCAGCAGCCAAGATACAGGTCGGGCCTCTCGGCAGTACTTC. This encodes CASSQDTGRASRQYF.

CDR3 sequence reads: CASSWGRSRNEQFF. DNA of the CDR3: TGTGCCAGCAGTTGGGGGAGGTCTCGCAATGAGCAGTTCTTC. The V and J genes are TRBV28 and TRBJ2-1; possibly TRBD2 for D (6 bases). The V end was cut by 4 bases, the J end by 6 bases, with 13 bases between. The CDR3 contains 14 residues. Germline loops: CDR1 MDHEN, CDR2 SYDVKM.